Below are 6 T cell receptor beta chains sequenced from a single sample in a study of blood T cell repertoires in COVID-19. Only in-frame clones appear in the TCRdb table, and some are missing; sequencing was by immunoSEQ multiplex PCR. In the table there are 85,000 to 120,000 clones, more than 90% of which are singletons. The material sequenced was peripheral blood. These receptors came from a man between 18 and 29 years old with acute or convalescent COVID-19.

The V and J genes are TRBV6-5 and TRBJ1-5; 8 bases are shared with TRBD1. Germline V CDR1 and CDR2: MNHEY, SVGAGI. The CDR3 loop spans 15 amino acids. V lost 1 base to trimming and J lost 7 bases; unmatched junction nucleotides: 6. Written as DNA, the CDR3 is TGTGCCAGCAGTTACTACGGGACAGGTGTACAGCCCCAGCATTTT. It specifies CASSYYGTGVQPQHF.

This clone has only a few counts. The rearrangement joins TRBV6-5 to TRBJ2-3, with 15 bases matching TRBD2. Trimming removed 9 bases from V and 7 bases from J; junction bases left unmatched: 5. This CDR3 has 14 residues. The V gene's germline CDR1 is MNHEY and CDR2 SVGAGI. The CDR3 region is CASGLAGGINTQYF. CDR3 nucleotides: TGTGCCAGTGGACTAGCGGGGGGGATAAATACGCAGTATTTT.

Concerning this clone itself: Other DNA sequences in the same sample also yield this CDR3. This chain uses TRBV7-9 with TRBJ1-1; no definite D call. V was trimmed by 0 bases and J by 1 base, leaving 9 bases between them. This CDR3 spans 15 amino acids. Germline-derived CDR1 and CDR2 are SEHNR and FQNEAQ (reference sequence). CDR3 bases: TGTGCCAGCAGCTTAGCGGGAGGACCGAACACTGAAGCTTTCTTT. It translates to CASSLAGGPNTEAFF.

The chain combines TRBV5-1 with TRBJ2-1, with TRBD2 as a possible D gene (6 bases). With 3 bases removed from V and 6 bases from J, the gap between germline ends came to 10 bases. Germline lookup yields CDR1 SGHRS and CDR2 YFSETQ. CDR3 length: 13 residues. CDR3 nucleotides: TGCGCCAGCAGCTGGGGTAGCGGCAATGAGCAGTTCTTC. Residues: CASSWGSGNEQFF.

The gene calls are TRBV14 and TRBJ1-6; D gene uncertain. This CDR3 is 13 amino acids long. Germline CDR1 and CDR2: SGHDN and FVKESK. V was pared by 0 bases and J by 9 bases, with 6 bases between. The CDR3 DNA reads as TGTGCCAGCAGCCAAGAGGCCGTTTCACCCCTCCACTTT. Amino acids: CASSQEAVSPLHF.

This clone was counted a single time. The CDR3 sequence is CASSRRTGRTSYGYTF. CDR3 nucleotides: TGTGCCAGCAGCCGCCGGACAGGGCGTACTAGCTATGGCTACACCTTC. This chain connects TRBV3-1 (or the pseudogene TRBV3-2) to TRBJ1-2, with 8 bases identical to TRBD1. From germline, CDR1 is LGHDT and CDR2 YNNKEL (reference sequence). J lost 4 bases, V lost 4 bases, and 11 bases had no gene match. This CDR3 spans 16 amino acids.